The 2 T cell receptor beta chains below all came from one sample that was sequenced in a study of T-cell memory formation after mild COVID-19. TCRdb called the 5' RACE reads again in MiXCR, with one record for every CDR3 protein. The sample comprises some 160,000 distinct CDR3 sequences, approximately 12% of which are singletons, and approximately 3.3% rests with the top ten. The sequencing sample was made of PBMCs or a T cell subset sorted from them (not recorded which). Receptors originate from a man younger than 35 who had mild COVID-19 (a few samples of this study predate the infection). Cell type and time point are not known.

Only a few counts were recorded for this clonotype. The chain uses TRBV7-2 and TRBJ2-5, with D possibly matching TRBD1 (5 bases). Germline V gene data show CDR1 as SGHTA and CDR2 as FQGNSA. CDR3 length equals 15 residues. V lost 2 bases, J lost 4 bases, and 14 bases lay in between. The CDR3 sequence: CASSLRAGNIETQYF. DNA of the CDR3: TGTGCCAGCAGCTTACGCGCAGGGAATATAGAGACCCAGTACTTC.

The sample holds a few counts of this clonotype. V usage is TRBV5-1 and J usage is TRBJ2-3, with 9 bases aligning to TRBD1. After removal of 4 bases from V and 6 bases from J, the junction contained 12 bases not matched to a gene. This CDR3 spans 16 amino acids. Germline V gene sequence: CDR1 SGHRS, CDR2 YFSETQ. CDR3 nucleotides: TGCGCCAGCAGCCCCTACCGACAGGGGGAGTCGGATACGCAGTATTTT. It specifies CASSPYRQGESDTQYF.